This T cell receptor (beta chain) emerged from a study of shared clonotypes between healthy human individuals. The CDR3 runs 12 residues. In germline, CDR1 is SNHLY, CDR2 FYNNEI. The V end was cut by 6 bases, the J end by 7 bases, with 12 bases between. In the naive CD8 group, cells lacked CD45RO and were positively selected for CCR7, so terminally differentiated effector memory CD45RA+ cells were left out. Sequencing was performed with immunoSEQ multiplex PCR; in TCRdb, only in-frame clones are kept and a portion is missing. This sample has more than 600,000 clones, with approximately 90% found just once.

Material for sequencing was naive CD8+ T cells sorted from blood. This chain uses TRBV2 with TRBJ1-2; no clear D gene. This TCR was recovered from a man aged 30 to 39 in good health. CDR3 in amino acids: CASRAAIGGYTF. The CDR3 coding sequence is TGTGCCAGCAGGGCCGCAATAGGTGGCTACACCTTC. The full variable domain, with the rest looked up from reference TRBV2 and TRBJ1-2, is EPEVTQTPSHQVTQMGQEVILRCVPISNHLYFYWYRQILGQKVEFLVSFYNNEISEKSEIFDDQFSVERPDGSNFTLKIRSTKLEDSAMYFCASRAAIGGYTFGSGTRLTVV.